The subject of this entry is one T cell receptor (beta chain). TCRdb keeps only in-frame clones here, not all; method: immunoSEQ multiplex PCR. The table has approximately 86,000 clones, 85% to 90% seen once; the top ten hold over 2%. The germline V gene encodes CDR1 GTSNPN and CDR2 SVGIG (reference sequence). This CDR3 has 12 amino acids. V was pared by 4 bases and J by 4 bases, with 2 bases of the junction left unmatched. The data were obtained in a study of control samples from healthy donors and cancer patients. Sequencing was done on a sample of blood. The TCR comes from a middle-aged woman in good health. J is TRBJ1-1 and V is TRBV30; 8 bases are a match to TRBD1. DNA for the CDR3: TGTGCCTGGATTGGACAGGGCACTGAAGCTTTCTTT. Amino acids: CAWIGQGTEAFF.